This T cell receptor beta chain was identified in a study of blood T cell repertoires in COVID-19. This CDR3 comprises 16 residues. Germline CDR1 reads SGHRS; CDR2 reads YFSETQ. The V segment lost 4 bases and the J segment 0 bases; nucleotides outside the gene matches: 5. Here immunoSEQ multiplex PCR was the method, and the copy in TCRdb shows in-frame clones only, minus some. The sample yields fewer than 200,000 clones, around 83% seen once. The sequence derives from a woman in her 70s with COVID-19, enrolled during active disease. The sample comprised peripheral blood. This rearrangement joins TRBV5-1 to TRBJ2-2, with 8 bases that match TRBD2. Here the CDR3 DNA reads TGCGCCAGCAGCCGAGCGGGAGAGACGAACACCGGGGAGCTGTTTTTT. It codes for CASSRAGETNTGELFF. Full variable domain (outside the CDR3, taken from reference TRBV5-1 and TRBJ2-2): KAGVTQTPRYLIKTRGQQVTLSCSPISGHRSVSWYQQTPGQGLQFLFEYFSETQRNKGNFPGRFSGRQFSNSRSEMNVSTLELGDSALYLCASSRAGETNTGELFFGEGSRLTVL.